Presented here are 5 T cell receptor beta chains from one specimen sequenced in a study of blood T cell repertoires in COVID-19. Assay used: immunoSEQ multiplex PCR; TCRdb lists only in-frame clones, some missing. Of around 260,000 clones listed, about 85% are singletons. Sequencing used peripheral blood. These receptors were taken from a young man with active or convalescent COVID-19.

This chain links TRBV27 with TRBJ2-2, with D perhaps matching TRBD2 (6 bases). Trimming left V 6 bases short and J 5 bases short, with 13 bases between. Per the germline V gene, CDR1 is MNHEY and CDR2 is SMNVEV (reference sequence). This CDR3 is built from 14 residues. CDR3 coding DNA: TGTGCCAGCAGCGTGGGACGGGGGACCGGGGAGCTGTTTTTT. Encoded protein: CASSVGRGTGELFF.

The CDR3 coding sequence is TGCGCCAGCAGCCAAGACTCAGGGCCCTACGAGCAGTACTTC. It translates to CASSQDSGPYEQYF. This chain uses TRBV4-3 with TRBJ2-7, with D perhaps TRBD1 (5 bases). Germline V gene lookup returns CDR1 LGHNA and CDR2 YSLEER. CDR3 size: 14 residues. V was shortened by 0 bases and J by 2 bases, with 8 bases between the two germline ends.

The genes are TRBV12-3 or TRBV12-4 and TRBJ2-7; weak D call: TRBD1 (6 bases). This CDR3 contains 13 residues. V lost 6 bases and J 3 bases, leaving 12 bases between the germline ends. The CDR3 nucleotides are TGTGCCAGCAGCTCCACAGGGTACTACGAGCAGTACTTC. It yields the protein CASSSTGYYEQYF.

J is TRBJ1-4 and V is TRBV30; D is undetermined. The ends were cut back, 2 bases at V and 3 bases at J, with 7 bases in the middle. Per the germline V gene, CDR1 is GTSNPN and CDR2 is SVGIG (reference sequence). The CDR3 is 13 amino acids. CDR3 loop: CAWSSGPNEKLFF. The CDR3 DNA is TGTGCCTGGAGTTCTGGCCCTAATGAAAAACTGTTTTTT.

The V and J genes are TRBV18 and TRBJ2-5; TRBD1 aligns across 7 bases. The junction had 8 bases not matched to a gene; V was cut back by 4 bases and J by 3 bases. Germline CDR1 and CDR2: KGHSH and LQKENI. This CDR3 spans 15 amino acids. DNA of the CDR3: TGTGCCAGCTCACTAGTGCGTACAGGGGAAGAGACCCAGTACTTC. Protein sequence: CASSLVRTGEETQYF.